A selection of T cell receptor beta chains follows, all from one sample in a study of blood T cell repertoires in COVID-19. Using immunoSEQ multiplex PCR, the repertoire was profiled, and TCRdb retains in-frame clones only, with some absent. The sample carries around 470,000 clones, 90% recorded once. Input material: PBMCs or T cells enriched from blood (not recorded which). The receptors were gathered from a man younger than 35 who had recovered from COVID-19. CDR3s include the opening cysteine and the closing phenylalanine or tryptophan. The order of the fields is V gene, CDR3 protein.

V: TRBV19; CDR3: CASSIRGSRDSGNTIYF
V: TRBV5-1; CDR3: CASSLEGGPIYEQYF
V: TRBV14; CDR3: CASSLFPGGGYTF
V: TRBV5-1; CDR3: CASSWQGPEAFF
V: TRBV5-6; CDR3: CASSFNSGNTIYF
V: TRBV27; CDR3: CASSALGLFSPYEQYF
V: TRBV19; CDR3: CASSIAGVRMNTEAFF
V: TRBV10-1; CDR3: CASRETGEPPLHF
V: TRBV18; CDR3: CASSLGGQPQHF
V: TRBV18; CDR3: CASSPGQGMGGYTF
V: TRBV11-2; CDR3: CASSLHRGYYYGYTF
V: TRBV27; CDR3: CASSARTGRNTEAFF
V: TRBV27; CDR3: CASSLRTGAYIPLPNTEAFF
V: TRBV5-5; CDR3: CASSISPTVTEAFF
V: TRBV27; CDR3: CASSLGTGLGSPLHF
V: TRBV30; CDR3: CAWSLTRTRSGYTF
V: TRBV20-1; CDR3: CSASGLRGEQYF
V: TRBV30; CDR3: CAWMGRGVKGNQPQHF
V: TRBV2; CDR3: CASEGGGLGGNTIYF
V: TRBV4-1; CDR3: CASSPATGGQPQHF
V: TRBV19; CDR3: CASSIVTGTISYNEQFF
V: TRBV6-5; CDR3: CASSPPGTRSNEQFF
V: TRBV5-1; CDR3: CASSGAGPGYETQYF
V: TRBV27; CDR3: CASSFEGGYGYTF
V: TRBV7-9; CDR3: CASSGTGEKYNYGYTF
V: TRBV7-3; CDR3: CASSLTADRAEQFF
V: TRBV2; CDR3: CASRVRTSGYNEQFF
V: TRBV11-2; CDR3: CASSKLVRGTTNEKLFF
V: TRBV3-1/TRBV3-2; CDR3: CASSQGRRLSADTIYF
V: TRBV27; CDR3: CASSFLAGGLREQFF
V: TRBV28; CDR3: CASSFGHAYGYTF